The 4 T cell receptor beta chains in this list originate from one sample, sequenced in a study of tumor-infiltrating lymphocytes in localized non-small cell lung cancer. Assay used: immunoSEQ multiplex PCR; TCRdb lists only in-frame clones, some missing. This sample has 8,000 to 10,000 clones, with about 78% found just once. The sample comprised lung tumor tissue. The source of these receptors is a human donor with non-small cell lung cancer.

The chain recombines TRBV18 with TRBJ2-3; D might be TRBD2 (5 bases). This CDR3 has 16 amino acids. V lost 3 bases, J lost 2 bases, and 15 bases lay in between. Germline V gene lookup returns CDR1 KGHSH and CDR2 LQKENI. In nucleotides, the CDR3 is TGTGCCAGCTCACCTCCCCGAGGAGCGGTCACAGATACGCAGTATTTT. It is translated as CASSPPRGAVTDTQYF.

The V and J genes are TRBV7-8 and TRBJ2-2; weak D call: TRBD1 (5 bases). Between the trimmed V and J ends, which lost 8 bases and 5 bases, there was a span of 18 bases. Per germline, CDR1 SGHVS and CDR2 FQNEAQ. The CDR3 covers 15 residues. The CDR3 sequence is CASGLQGWGTGELFF. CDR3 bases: TGTGCCAGCGGGCTCCAGGGATGGGGTACCGGGGAGCTGTTTTTT.

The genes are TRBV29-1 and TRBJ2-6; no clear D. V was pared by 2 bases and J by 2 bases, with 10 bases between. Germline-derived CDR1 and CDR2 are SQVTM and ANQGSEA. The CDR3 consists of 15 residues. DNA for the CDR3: TGCAGCGTTGAACCCGCGGCGGCTGGGGCCAACGTCCTGACTTTC. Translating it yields CSVEPAAAGANVLTF.

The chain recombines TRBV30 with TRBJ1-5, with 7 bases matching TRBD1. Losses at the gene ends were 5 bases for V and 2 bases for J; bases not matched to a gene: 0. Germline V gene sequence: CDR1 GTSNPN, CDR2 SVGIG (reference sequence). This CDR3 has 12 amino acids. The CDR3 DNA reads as TGTGCCTGGGACAGGGGCAATCAGCCCCAGCATTTT. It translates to CAWDRGNQPQHF.